This T cell receptor (beta chain) was identified in a study of graft-versus-host responses after intestinal transplantation. About the study: Induction using anti-thymocyte globulin, followed by tacrolimus and steroids for about three years, was given to all recipients. Findings of the study overall: Early post-transplant falls in HvG clones accompanied the peak levels of circulating GvH clones. Graft-donor T cell macrochimerism coincided with high graft-versus-host to host-versus-graft clonal ratios in allografts.

Trimming removed 1 base from V and 6 bases from J, with 17 bases in between. Germline CDR1 SGHNT, CDR2 YYREEE (reference sequence). The CDR3 runs 17 residues. Notes on this clone: Its target is not known.

The repertoire was sequenced with immunoSEQ multiplex PCR; TCRdb's copy has only in-frame clones and lacks some. The data show roughly 92,000 clones, with about nine tenths seen just once and around 0.11% held by the top ten. This TCR came from a human donor who received an intestinal transplant. This sequence joins TRBV5-4 and TRBJ1-6, with D tentatively TRBD1 (6 bases). The specimen comprised unstimulated CD4+ T cells sorted from spleen or lymph node cells, sampled before intestinal transplant. CDR3 residues: CASSLWGPGGGNSPLHF. For the CDR3, the DNA is TGTGCCAGCAGCTTGTGGGGGCCGGGGGGGGGTAATTCACCCCTCCACTTT.